The sequence of this TCR beta chain was determined in a study of cytomegalovirus exposure and HLA in healthy donors. Points from the study as a whole: CMV antigen specificity was confirmed in vitro for a few CMV-associated chains. In a later analysis, first-cohort TCR clusters were found to tend to co-occur in the 120 validation repertoires.

The validation cohort, a group of around 130 subjects, included the donors and was separate from the roughly 670-subject first cohort. Only in-frame clones appear in the TCRdb table, and some are missing; sequencing was by immunoSEQ multiplex PCR. Of 100,000 or so clones listed, around 88% were seen once; the top ten hold about 4%. This CDR3 spans 15 amino acids. Germline V CDR1 and CDR2: SEHNR, FQNEAQ (reference sequence). Trimming removed 5 bases at V and 3 bases at J, with 15 bases between. Notes on this clone: The antigen remains undetermined.

This receptor was identified in a woman aged 30 to 39 in good health and CMV-seronegative. The J gene is TRBJ2-3, the V gene TRBV7-9, with D possibly matching TRBD2 (5 bases). Specimen: PBMCs. DNA for the CDR3: TGTGCCAGCAGCCCAAAAACTAGACTAACAGATACGCAGTATTTT. Encoded protein: CASSPKTRLTDTQYF.